This is a list of T cell receptor beta chains from one sample in a study of blood T cells in healthy people across ages. TCRdb ran MiXCR on the 5' RACE reads and lists one entry per CDR3 protein. The sample holds around 1,000,000 distinct CDR3 sequences, almost 25% seen once. The sample was also reused in another study, on T cells of mothers and their children.

The sample taken for sequencing was blood. All receptors come from a girl aged 2 to 10 in good health. The CDR3 runs from the conserved cysteine through the conserved F or W. Fields, in order: V gene, clone size, D gene, J gene, CDR3 DNA, CDR3 protein. The D gene is left open where the match is weak. Clone size is not always given. Where it is, it says once, few, many or a class for expanded clones.

TRBV12-3/TRBV12-4	many	TRBD1	TRBJ1-6	TGTGCCAGCAGTTTGCAAGGGGGCGGTTCACCCCTCCACTTT	CASSLQGGGSPLHF
TRBV10-3	few	.	TRBJ2-7	TGTGCCATCAGTCCCCAGGGGCCACCTAATTACGAGCAGTACTTC	CAISPQGPPNYEQYF
TRBV12-3/TRBV12-4	few	.	TRBJ2-7	TGTGCCAGCAGCTCGTCAGGACAAGCTTACGAGCAGTACTTC	CASSSSGQAYEQYF
TRBV27	.	TRBD1	TRBJ2-3	TGTGCCAGCAGTTCTTATCAGGGGGGCACAGATACGCAGTATTTT	CASSSYQGGTDTQYF
TRBV3-1	.	.	TRBJ1-4	TGTGCCAGCAGCCAAGGTTCCGGCAGGCCTAATGAAAAACTGTTTTTT	CASSQGSGRPNEKLFF
TRBV11-3	few	.	TRBJ1-1	TGTGCCAGCAGCTTATACGGGGCCTATGGAGCTTTCTTT	CASSLYGAYGAFF
TRBV29-1	.	.	TRBJ2-1	TGCAGCGCCCCCCGCGGAGCAGGGATCAATGAGCAGTTCTTC	CSAPRGAGINEQFF
TRBV29-1	few	.	TRBJ2-1	TGCAGCGTGGCTGGGGGAAGGGGACACAATGAGCAGTTCTTC	CSVAGGRGHNEQFF
TRBV20-1	.	.	TRBJ2-5	TGCAGTGCTGTTAGAGAGACCCAGTACTTC	CSAVRETQYF
TRBV3-1	.	.	TRBJ2-1	TGTGCCAGCAATCCGACGGGCAGGCTTAATGAGCAGTTCTTC	CASNPTGRLNEQFF
TRBV7-3	few	TRBD1	TRBJ1-1	TGTGCCAGCAGCTTAAGGCCCGGACAGGGGGTTGAAGCTTTCTTT	CASSLRPGQGVEAFF